This is a list of T cell receptor beta chains from one sample in a study of blood T cell repertoires in COVID-19. The repertoire was sequenced with immunoSEQ multiplex PCR; TCRdb's copy has only in-frame clones and lacks some. The table shows around 65,000 clones, with just under 85% occurring only once. Sequencing was carried out using peripheral blood. The receptors derive from a man between 70 and 80 years old with acute or convalescent COVID-19. Each CDR3 is given with its conserved first and last residue. The order of the fields is clone size, D gene, J gene, V gene, CDR3 protein, CDR3 DNA. A D gene is named only where the DNA matches it firmly. Clone size is given for some rows only: seen once, a few or many times, or a class if the clone is expanded.

>.|TRBD1|TRBJ1-2|TRBV18
CASSPKTPGTANYGYTF
TGTGCCAGCTCCCCAAAGACACCCGGGACAGCTAACTATGGCTACACCTTC
>.|TRBD2|TRBJ2-7|TRBV25-1
CASSVGGGSTYEQYF
TGTGCCAGCAGTGTGGGCGGGGGAAGCACCTACGAGCAGTACTTC
>.|.|TRBJ2-1|TRBV19
CASSIRRVNEQFF
TGTGCCAGTAGTATTAGGCGGGTGAATGAGCAGTTCTTC
>.|.|TRBJ1-6|TRBV20-1
CSASRGVSSPLHF
TGCAGTGCTAGTCGGGGGGTGTCTTCACCCCTCCACTTT
>.|TRBD1|TRBJ1-2|TRBV2
CASKGGPEDYGYTF
TGTGCCAGCAAAGGGGGCCCCGAAGACTATGGCTACACCTTC
>.|TRBD2|TRBJ2-3|TRBV5-6
CASSAFSGGSTDTQYF
TGTGCCAGCAGCGCCTTTAGCGGGGGCAGCACAGATACGCAGTATTTT
>.|TRBD1|TRBJ1-6|TRBV28
CASSGQGAAGNSPLHF
TGTGCCAGCAGCGGACAGGGGGCCGCTGGGAATTCACCCCTCCACTTT
>.|TRBD1|TRBJ2-7|TRBV11-2
CASSLVFGQGSYEQYF
TGTGCCAGCAGCTTAGTATTCGGACAGGGATCCTACGAGCAGTACTTC
>.|.|TRBJ2-1|TRBV27
CASSEREPGDEQFF
TGTGCCAGCAGTGAGAGGGAGCCGGGGGATGAGCAGTTCTTC
>.|.|TRBJ2-7|TRBV11-2
CASSWERSYEQYF
TGTGCCAGCAGCTGGGAGCGCTCCTACGAGCAGTACTTC
>few|.|TRBJ2-2|TRBV7-3
CASSPNLGTSNTGELFF
TGTGCCAGCAGCCCCAACCTGGGGACATCGAACACCGGGGAGCTGTTTTTT
>.|.|TRBJ2-2|TRBV6-5
CATSSPDSYTGELFF
TGTGCCACCTCATCCCCCGACAGTTACACCGGGGAGCTGTTTTTT
>.|TRBD2|TRBJ2-2|TRBV12-5
CASVPGGLLENTGELFF
TGTGCTAGCGTACCGGGGGGTTTACTCGAGAACACCGGGGAGCTGTTTTTT
>.|.|TRBJ1-1|TRBV6-1
CASSEGREQAFF
TGTGCCAGCAGTGAAGGACGGGAACAAGCTTTCTTT
>.|.|TRBJ2-1|TRBV7-2
CASSLGSVSSYNEQFF
TGTGCCAGCAGCTTAGGCAGCGTGAGCTCCTACAATGAGCAGTTCTTC
>.|TRBD1|TRBJ1-2|TRBV5-5
CASSLLGWVGTGNYGYTF
TGTGCCAGCAGCTTGTTAGGATGGGTCGGGACAGGGAACTATGGCTACACCTTC
>.|.|TRBJ2-3|TRBV5-1
CASSRTSGTPPSTDTQYF
TGCGCCAGCAGCCGTACCTCTGGGACACCTCCAAGCACAGATACGCAGTATTTT
>.|.|TRBJ1-2|TRBV7-8
CASSLALNYGYTF
TGTGCCAGCAGCTTGGCCCTGAACTATGGCTACACCTTC
>.|TRBD2|TRBJ2-1|TRBV7-2
CASSKTSGLEQFF
TGTGCCAGCAGCAAAACTAGCGGCCTTGAGCAGTTCTTC
>few|.|TRBJ2-5|TRBV5-1
CASSPRQVGETQYF
TGCGCCAGCAGCCCTCGACAGGTAGGAGAGACCCAGTACTTC
>.|TRBD1|TRBJ1-4|TRBV7-2
CASSLVGTADEKLFF
TGTGCCAGCAGCTTAGTTGGGACAGCTGATGAAAAACTGTTTTTT
>.|.|TRBJ1-1|TRBV5-1
CASSLAPGADTEAFF
TGCGCCAGCAGCTTGGCCCCAGGGGCGGACACTGAAGCTTTCTTT
>.|TRBD1|TRBJ1-2|TRBV6-1
CASSVGLWTGGYGYTF
TGTGCCAGCAGTGTCGGTCTCTGGACAGGGGGCTATGGCTACACCTTC
>.|TRBD1|TRBJ2-7|TRBV5-1
CASSLESGGGYEQYF
TGCGCCAGCAGCTTGGAGTCAGGGGGTGGCTACGAGCAGTACTTC